The 21 T cell receptor beta chains below all came from one sample that was sequenced in a study of shared clonotypes between healthy human individuals. Generated by immunoSEQ multiplex PCR, the TCRdb table keeps only in-frame clones and is missing some. The sample records 2 million to 3 million clones, 80% to 95% being singletons. The sample comprised naive CD4+ T cells from PBMCs. Subset described: CD45RA+ positively selected. Receptor source: a man aged 18 to 29 in good health. Some clones in this sample may be carry-over from other donors' samples.

The gene calls are TRBV4-1 and TRBJ2-7, with TRBD1 matching over 8 bases. The CDR3 runs 15 residues. J gave up 2 bases and V 5 bases, and 8 bases lay outside the gene matches. Germline CDR1 MGHRA, CDR2 YSYEKL. The CDR3 loop is CASSAPDRGTYEQYF. In DNA form, the CDR3 reads TGCGCCAGCAGCGCCCCCGACAGGGGTACCTACGAGCAGTACTTC.

Turning to this clone: Other nucleotide sequences from this sample produce the same CDR3. The rearrangement links TRBV28 to TRBJ1-2; D remains unclear. Germline CDR1 is MDHEN and CDR2 is SYDVKM. Trimming left V 3 bases short and J 4 bases short, with 6 bases between. The CDR3 length is 12 residues. This CDR3 is CASSLLRYGYTF. Here the CDR3 DNA reads TGTGCCAGCAGTTTGCTTCGCTATGGCTACACCTTC.

The chain has TRBV11-2 and TRBJ2-3; TRBD2 might be the D (5 bases). V lost 5 bases to trimming and J lost 2 bases, with 14 bases between them. The germline V gene encodes CDR1 SGHAT and CDR2 FQNNGV. The CDR3 sequence is 15 residues long. This CDR3 is CASSPDRGYTDTQYF. The CDR3 region has the DNA TGTGCCAGCAGCCCAGACCGAGGGTACACAGATACGCAGTATTTT.

The J gene is TRBJ2-7, the V gene TRBV4-1; 13 positions match TRBD2. CDR3 length: 17 amino acids. Germline lookup yields CDR1 MGHRA and CDR2 YSYEKL. After removal of 6 bases from V and 5 bases from J, the junction contained 13 bases not matched to a gene. CDR3 nucleotides: TGCGCCAGCAGAAAGGGGCGGACTAGCGGGAGTGAGGACGAGCAGTACTTC. Amino acids: CASRKGRTSGSEDEQYF.

J is TRBJ2-5 and V is TRBV5-1; no clear D. Per the germline V gene, CDR1 is SGHRS and CDR2 is YFSETQ. Trimming shortened V by 0 bases and J by 5 bases, and 11 bases separated the two germline ends. This CDR3 has 14 residues. Here the CDR3 DNA reads TGCGCCAGCAGCTTGGTCGCGGCGATGGAGACCCAGTACTTC. As protein: CASSLVAAMETQYF.

The gene calls are TRBV2 and TRBJ1-1; D unclear. CDR3 size: 14 residues. CDR1 SNHLY and CDR2 FYNNEI come from the germline V gene. Trimming left V 2 bases short and J 2 bases short, with 9 bases between. The CDR3 loop is CASSEQLVNTEAFF. As DNA, the CDR3 is TGTGCCAGCAGTGAACAGCTAGTTAACACTGAAGCTTTCTTT. The entire variable domain, with the rest obtained from reference TRBV2 and TRBJ1-1, is as follows: EPEVTQTPSHQVTQMGQEVILRCVPISNHLYFYWYRQILGQKVEFLVSFYNNEISEKSEIFDDQFSVERPDGSNFTLKIRSTKLEDSAMYFCASSEQLVNTEAFFGQGTRLTVV.

The chain carries TRBV6-4 and TRBJ1-2; D uncertain. From germline, CDR1 is MRHNA and CDR2 SNTAGT. Trimming removed 0 bases at V and 2 bases at J, with 7 bases between. This CDR3 has 14 amino acids. The CDR3 loop reads CASSDSGRNYGYTF. DNA for the CDR3: TGTGCCAGCAGTGACTCCGGGCGGAACTATGGCTACACCTTC.

This rearrangement joins TRBV2 to TRBJ2-7, with 7 bases lining up with TRBD1. With 7 bases clipped from V and 2 bases from J, the junction kept 5 bases outside the gene matches. The V gene's germline CDR1 is SNHLY and CDR2 FYNNEI. This CDR3 is 13 amino acids long. CDR3 DNA: TGTGCCAGCAATAGACAGGGAACCTACGAGCAGTACTTC. Translating gives CASNRQGTYEQYF. Full variable domain (rest looked up from reference TRBV2 and TRBJ2-7): EPEVTQTPSHQVTQMGQEVILRCVPISNHLYFYWYRQILGQKVEFLVSFYNNEISEKSEIFDDQFSVERPDGSNFTLKIRSTKLEDSAMYFCASNRQGTYEQYFGPGTRLTVT.

The chain has TRBV5-4 and TRBJ2-5; D call uncertain. The CDR3 spans 12 residues. Germline lookup yields CDR1 SGHNT and CDR2 YYREEE (reference sequence). The V gene lost 6 bases and the J gene lost 5 bases, with 11 bases spanning the gap. For the CDR3, the DNA is TGTGCCAGCAAGGCTTCGGGTGAGACCCAGTACTTC. This sequence encodes CASKASGETQYF.

The chain couples TRBV5-4 to TRBJ2-7; 7 bases fit TRBD2. Germline assignment: CDR1 SGHNT and CDR2 YYREEE (reference sequence). The CDR3 is 15 amino acids. The V gene end was trimmed by 3 bases and the J gene end by 2 bases; junction bases not matched to a gene: 8. The DNA for the CDR3 is TGTGCCAGCAGCTCCCAGTGGAGCGGGACCTACGAGCAGTACTTC. The encoded protein is CASSSQWSGTYEQYF.

This chain uses TRBV2 with TRBJ2-5; no definite D call. Trimming removed 0 bases from V and 5 bases from J, with 4 bases in between. Germline V gene sequence: CDR1 SNHLY, CDR2 FYNNEI. CDR3 size: 12 residues. In DNA, the CDR3 is TGTGCCAGCAGTGAAGCGCTTGAGACCCAGTACTTC. Its translation: CASSEALETQYF. Looking up the rest from reference TRBV2 and TRBJ2-5 gives the full variable domain: EPEVTQTPSHQVTQMGQEVILRCVPISNHLYFYWYRQILGQKVEFLVSFYNNEISEKSEIFDDQFSVERPDGSNFTLKIRSTKLEDSAMYFCASSEALETQYFGPGTRLLVL.

This clone appeared once. The rearrangement uses TRBV6-5 and TRBJ2-7; D ambiguous. The V end lost 2 bases, the J end lost 1 base, and 9 bases lay between the germline ends. CDR3 length equals 14 residues. From germline, CDR1 is MNHEY and CDR2 SVGAGI. CDR3 residues: CASSYPVVSYEQYF. In nucleotides, the CDR3 is TGTGCCAGCAGTTACCCCGTAGTGTCCTACGAGCAGTACTTC.

This clone was found once. The chain recombines TRBV7-2 with TRBJ2-3; possibly TRBD1 or TRBD2 for D (5 bases each). Germline CDR1 reads SGHTA; CDR2 reads FQGNSA. This CDR3 is 16 amino acids long. V was pared by 0 bases and J by 1 base, with 11 bases between. The chain's CDR3 is CASSLAGAAGTDTQYF. CDR3 DNA sequence: TGTGCCAGCAGCTTAGCCGGGGCGGCTGGCACAGATACGCAGTATTTT.

In this sample, this clone turned up once. The junction shows a germline mismatch at one end, possibly a read error. The gene calls are TRBV11-2 and TRBJ1-1; D is perhaps TRBD1 (6 bases). Germline V gene data show CDR1 as SGHAT and CDR2 as FQNNGV. The CDR3 extends over 16 amino acids. CDR3 region: CAGSPQGPLMNTEAFF. The CDR3 DNA sequence: TGTGCCGGCAGCCCACAGGGTCCCCTAATGAACACTGAAGCTTTCTTT.

The chain couples TRBV19 to TRBJ1-5; no definite D call. The CDR3 totals 17 residues. Between the trimmed V and J ends, which lost 3 bases and 0 bases, there was a span of 15 bases. The germline V gene encodes CDR1 LNHDA and CDR2 SQIVND (reference sequence). In DNA, the CDR3 is TGTGCCAGTAGTATGGAGGGCGCGGGATATAGCAATCAGCCCCAGCATTTT. Encoded protein: CASSMEGAGYSNQPQHF. Full variable domain (outside the CDR3, taken from reference TRBV19 and TRBJ1-5): DGGITQSPKYLFRKEGQNVTLSCEQNLNHDAMYWYRQDPGQGLRLIYYSQIVNDFQKGDIAEGYSVSREKKESFPLTVTSAQKNPTAFYLCASSMEGAGYSNQPQHFGDGTRLSIL.

The chain joins TRBV6-5 to TRBJ2-1, with TRBD2 identical over 8 bases. The germline V gene encodes CDR1 MNHEY and CDR2 SVGAGI. Losses at the gene ends were 0 bases for V and 4 bases for J; bases not matched to a gene: 5. The CDR3 runs to 16 residues. CDR3 sequence (DNA): TGTGCCAGCAGTTACTCGAAGACTAGCGTGTACAATGAGCAGTTCTTC. Residues: CASSYSKTSVYNEQFF.

The CDR3 here is CASTPDRGRLDGYTF. Here the CDR3 DNA reads TGTGCCAGCACCCCGGACAGGGGGCGTTTAGATGGCTACACCTTC. The chain has TRBV28 and TRBJ1-2; 11 nucleotides agree with TRBD1. CDR1 is MDHEN and CDR2 is SYDVKM in the germline V gene. Germline trimming cut 7 bases from V and 6 bases from J; bases unmatched to any gene: 10. This CDR3 region has 15 residues.

This chain links TRBV9 with TRBJ2-1; D remains ambiguous. Germline CDR1 SGDLS, CDR2 YYNGEE. The CDR3 is 16 residues long. V was trimmed by 0 bases and J by 4 bases, leaving 14 bases between them. The CDR3 nucleotides read TGTGCCAGCAGCGTAGCTGTACTTCCCAAGTACAATGAGCAGTTCTTC. Encoded protein: CASSVAVLPKYNEQFF.

This chain connects TRBV7-9 to TRBJ2-3, with D possibly matching TRBD2 (5 bases). The CDR3 contains 14 residues. Germline V CDR1 and CDR2: SEHNR, FQNEAQ (reference sequence). V dropped 5 bases and J dropped 8 bases, with 17 bases sitting between them. CDR3 loop: CASSLGTRTGTQYF. CDR3 DNA: TGTGCCAGCAGCCTGGGCACTAGGACGGGTACGCAGTATTTT.

This chain links TRBV19 with TRBJ2-1; tentatively, D is TRBD1 or TRBD2 (5 bases each). The CDR3 runs to 16 residues. The germline gives CDR1 LNHDA, CDR2 SQIVND (reference sequence). V shed 5 bases and J shed 4 bases, with 18 bases lying between them. DNA of the CDR3: TGTGCCAGTAGTTACATTTCCGGGACCCAGTACAATGAGCAGTTCTTC. Residues: CASSYISGTQYNEQFF.

The chain employs TRBV5-6 and TRBJ1-2; D gene ambiguous. CDR1 SGHDT and CDR2 YYEEEE come from the germline V gene. The CDR3 runs to 13 residues. V lost 7 bases and J 4 bases, leaving 14 bases between the germline ends. CDR3 region: CASYVRRGYGYTF. CDR3 nucleotide sequence: TGTGCCAGCTACGTGCGGCGGGGCTATGGCTACACCTTC.